This T cell receptor (beta chain) emerged from a study of T cell clones after liver transplantation. Background on the study: A pre-transplant mixed lymphocyte reaction with TCRbeta sequencing defined graft-donor-reactive clones followed in post-transplant blood. As an antigen-independent comparator, third-party-reactive TCRbeta sequences came from pre-transplant mixed lymphocyte reactions. Three of the eight recipients were HCV-positive; the rest had non-autoimmune, non-viral transplant indications. Study findings and constraints: Circulating graft-donor-reactive CD4 TCRbeta sequences fell significantly post-transplant in 5 of 8 subjects.

The CDR3 runs 16 residues. Germline V gives CDR1 MDHEN, CDR2 SYDVKM. V dropped 4 bases and J dropped 1 base, with 17 bases sitting between them. About this clone: What it recognizes is unknown.

Assay used: immunoSEQ multiplex PCR; TCRdb lists only in-frame clones, some missing. This sample has roughly 70,000 clones, with 90% found just once. The V gene is TRBV28, the J gene TRBJ2-7; maybe TRBD2 (7 bases). The clonotype was recovered from a human donor who received a liver transplant. Sample: CD4+ T cells from blood, taken before liver transplant. The CDR3 reads CASSSRGGAQSYEQYF. As DNA, the CDR3 is TGTGCCAGCAGTTCCCGAGGGGGGGCGCAGTCCTACGAGCAGTACTTC.